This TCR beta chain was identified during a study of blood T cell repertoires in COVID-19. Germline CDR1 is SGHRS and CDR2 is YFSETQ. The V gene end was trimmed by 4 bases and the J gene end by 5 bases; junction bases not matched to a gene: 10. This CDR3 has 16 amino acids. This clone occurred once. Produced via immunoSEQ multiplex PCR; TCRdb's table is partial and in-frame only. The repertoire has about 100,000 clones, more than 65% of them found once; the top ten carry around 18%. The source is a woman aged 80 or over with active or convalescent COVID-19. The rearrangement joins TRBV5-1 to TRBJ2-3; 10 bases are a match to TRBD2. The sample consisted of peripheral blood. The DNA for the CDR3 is TGCGCCAGCAGCGCCTTGGTAGCGGGGGGAGGAGATACGCAGTATTTT. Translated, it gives CASSALVAGGGDTQYF.